These 20 T cell receptor beta chains were sequenced from one sample in a study of preoperative IRX-2 immunotherapy in early breast cancer. Noted treatment: preoperative locoregional IRX-2 cytokine immunotherapy. Produced via immunoSEQ multiplex PCR; TCRdb's table is partial and in-frame only. The data contain 40,000 or so clones, over 85% of them singletons. This sample comprised tumor tissue, obtained after IRX-2 immunotherapy. The receptors shown here come from a human donor with breast cancer.

The count of this clone is one. The chain recombines TRBV4-3 with TRBJ1-5; D not certain. Germline loops: CDR1 LGHNA, CDR2 YSLEER. V was trimmed by 1 base and J by 6 bases, leaving 7 bases between them. This CDR3 is built from 13 residues. The CDR3 nucleotides read TGCGCCAGCAGCCAAGTTCTTACTCAGCCCCAGCATTTT. Amino acid sequence: CASSQVLTQPQHF.

J is TRBJ2-1 and V is TRBV7-9; D could derive from TRBD1 or TRBD2 (5 bases each). V lost 5 bases, J lost 8 bases, and 13 bases lay in between. The length of the CDR3 is 13 residues. Germline CDR1 and CDR2: SEHNR and FQNEAQ (reference sequence). The CDR3 sequence: CASSALLGDEQFF. The CDR3 nucleotides are TGTGCCAGCAGCGCCCTCTTGGGGGATGAGCAGTTCTTC.

The V and J genes are TRBV25-1 and TRBJ2-2, with 10 bases identical to TRBD1. The CDR3 spans 15 residues. Trimming took 5 bases from V and 7 from J; bases not matched to a gene: 7. CDR1 MGHDK and CDR2 SYGVNS come from the germline V gene. The CDR3, as DNA: TGTGCCAGCAGTATCCGGGACAGGGGTAGCGGGGAGCTGTTTTTT. As protein: CASSIRDRGSGELFF.

The CDR3 nucleotides read TGTGCCAGCAGCAGCCCGGGACAGGGAGACGGCTACACCTTC. Its translation: CASSSPGQGDGYTF. This chain joins TRBV21-1 and TRBJ1-2; the DNA was not compared with TRBD1, the D call given in the table. TRBV21-1 constitutes a pseudogene. The CDR3 contains 14 residues.

The rearrangement uses TRBV5-1 and TRBJ2-7; D unclear. Germline CDR1 is SGHRS and CDR2 is YFSETQ. The CDR3 runs 15 residues. The ends were cut back, 2 bases at V and 2 bases at J, with 14 bases in the middle. The CDR3 region has the DNA TGCGCCAGCAGCTTAGTCGAGACCTTAACCTACGAGCAGTACTTC. Its protein product is CASSLVETLTYEQYF. Filled out from reference TRBV5-1 and TRBJ2-7, the complete variable domain reads KAGVTQTPRYLIKTRGQQVTLSCSPISGHRSVSWYQQTPGQGLQFLFEYFSETQRNKGNFPGRFSGRQFSNSRSEMNVSTLELGDSALYLCASSLVETLTYEQYFGPGTRLTVT.

The chain links TRBV28 to TRBJ1-1; 8 bases are shared with TRBD1. The CDR3 has 17 residues. Germline lookup yields CDR1 MDHEN and CDR2 SYDVKM. After removal of 4 bases from V and 0 bases from J, the junction contained 10 bases not matched to a gene. CDR3 region: CASSSPRQGYMNTEAFF. CDR3 coding DNA: TGTGCCAGCAGTTCCCCACGACAGGGGTATATGAACACTGAAGCTTTCTTT.

V usage is TRBV4-2 and J usage is TRBJ2-2; TRBD2 aligns across 7 bases. Germline assignment: CDR1 LGHNA and CDR2 YNFKEQ. The CDR3 has 16 amino acids. J gave up 1 base and V 4 bases, and 6 bases lay outside the gene matches. The CDR3 spells CASSPTPGGNTGELFF. The DNA of the CDR3 is TGTGCCAGCAGCCCCACCCCGGGGGGGAACACCGGGGAGCTGTTTTTT.

The rearrangement uses TRBV2 and TRBJ1-6; D gene ambiguous. This CDR3 comprises 14 residues. V was shortened by 4 bases and J by 8 bases, with 12 bases between the two germline ends. Germline V gene data show CDR1 as SNHLY and CDR2 as FYNNEI. DNA of the CDR3: TGTGCCAGCAGTGTTGCACCGAGAGATTCACCCCTCCACTTT. Its translation is CASSVAPRDSPLHF. The complete variable domain, with remaining parts taken from reference TRBV2 and TRBJ1-6, reads EPEVTQTPSHQVTQMGQEVILRCVPISNHLYFYWYRQILGQKVEFLVSFYNNEISEKSEIFDDQFSVERPDGSNFTLKIRSTKLEDSAMYFCASSVAPRDSPLHFGNGTRLTVT.

The chain has TRBV19 and TRBJ1-2, with D uncertain. Germline values: CDR1 LNHDA, CDR2 SQIVND (reference sequence). The CDR3 extends over 12 amino acids. The V gene lost 3 bases and the J gene lost 4 bases, with 6 bases spanning the gap. CDR3 protein: CASSIKSYGYTF. As DNA, the CDR3 is TGTGCCAGTAGTATTAAGTCCTATGGCTACACCTTC. Based on the CDR3 plus reference TRBV19 and TRBJ1-2, the full variable domain is DGGITQSPKYLFRKEGQNVTLSCEQNLNHDAMYWYRQDPGQGLRLIYYSQIVNDFQKGDIAEGYSVSREKKESFPLTVTSAQKNPTAFYLCASSIKSYGYTFGSGTRLTVV.

This sequence joins TRBV6-6 and TRBJ2-7; D uncertain. V lost 10 bases and J 2 bases, leaving 12 bases between the germline ends. Germline loops: CDR1 MNHNY, CDR2 SVGAGI (reference sequence). CDR3 length equals 12 residues. The CDR3, as DNA: TGTGCCACCACCCCCCACCCCTACGAGCAGTACTTC. This gives the protein CATTPHPYEQYF.

This chain joins TRBV4-1 and TRBJ2-7, with a tentative D call TRBD2 (6 bases). Trimming took 3 bases from V and 6 from J, leaving 18 bases between them. The CDR3 sequence is 15 residues long. CDR1 and CDR2 (germline): MGHRA, YSYEKL. The CDR3 loop is CASSQGDGGPREQYF. The CDR3 DNA reads TGCGCCAGCAGCCAGGGGGACGGGGGTCCTCGCGAGCAGTACTTC.

This chain uses TRBV15 with TRBJ2-2, with D hard to call. Germline V gene sequence: CDR1 LNHNV, CDR2 YYDKDF (reference sequence). CDR3 length equals 16 residues. Trimming shortened V by 1 base and J by 6 bases, and 15 bases separated the two germline ends. CDR3 in amino acids: CATSRAESVTAGELFF. The CDR3 coding sequence is TGTGCCACCAGCAGAGCCGAGAGCGTAACAGCCGGGGAGCTGTTTTTT.

The genes are TRBV7-2 and TRBJ1-1; no reliable D call. With 5 bases removed from V and 4 bases from J, the gap between germline ends came to 11 bases. Germline CDR1 reads SGHTA; CDR2 reads FQGNSA. The CDR3 has 13 residues. The CDR3 here is CASSQNLGTEAFF. CDR3 DNA sequence: TGTGCCAGCAGCCAAAATTTGGGCACTGAAGCTTTCTTT.

The chain uses TRBV6-6 and TRBJ2-7; D gene ambiguous. This CDR3 has 12 amino acids. The V end lost 7 bases, the J end lost 3 bases, and 10 bases lay between the germline ends. The germline V gene encodes CDR1 MNHNY and CDR2 SVGAGI (reference sequence). CDR3 DNA sequence: TGTGCCAGCACCACAGAAAACTACGAGCAGTACTTC. Amino acid sequence: CASTTENYEQYF.

This clone showed up just a few times. The CDR3 bases are TGTGCCAGCAGCTCCGGACAATACACCGGGGAGCTGTTTTTT. Amino acids: CASSSGQYTGELFF. The chain recombines TRBV7-2 with TRBJ2-2, with a weak D call TRBD1 (5 bases). This CDR3 region has 14 residues. CDR1 SGHTA and CDR2 FQGNSA come from the germline V gene. Trimming left V 4 bases short and J 3 bases short, with 9 bases between.

This sequence joins TRBV10-3 and TRBJ2-1; D possibly corresponds to TRBD2 (6 bases). The CDR3 is made up of 14 amino acids. Germline lookup yields CDR1 ENHRY and CDR2 SYGVKD. With 10 bases removed from V and 4 bases from J, the gap between germline ends came to 17 bases. Here the CDR3 DNA reads TGTGCCACCTCCGCCCGGGAGCGGTACAATGAGCAGTTCTTC. Protein sequence: CATSARERYNEQFF.

The chain couples TRBV14 to TRBJ2-3; D unclear. Trimming pared 1 base from V and 7 bases from J, leaving 12 bases between. This CDR3 region has 14 residues. The germline gives CDR1 SGHDN, CDR2 FVKESK. The DNA for the CDR3 is TGTGCCAGCAGCCAAGTACCAGGTGGGAATACGCAGTATTTT. It specifies CASSQVPGGNTQYF.

Details on this clone: Other DNA variants within this sample encode the same CDR3. This rearrangement joins TRBV5-5 to TRBJ2-7; D is possibly TRBD1 (5 bases). This CDR3 comprises 12 residues. Per the germline V gene, CDR1 is SGHKS and CDR2 is YYEKEE (reference sequence). V lost 0 bases and J 4 bases, leaving 5 bases between the germline ends. The CDR3 sequence: CASSLEGYEQYF. The CDR3 DNA sequence: TGTGCCAGCAGCTTGGAGGGGTACGAGCAGTACTTC.

This rearrangement joins TRBV5-1 to TRBJ1-5; D is possibly TRBD1 (5 bases). The CDR3 contains 14 residues. The V gene's germline CDR1 is SGHRS and CDR2 YFSETQ. Trimming cost V 4 bases and J 5 bases, with 13 bases left between them. The chain's CDR3 is CASSPGEGDQPQHF. The CDR3 nucleotides read TGCGCCAGCAGCCCGGGGGAAGGTGATCAGCCCCAGCATTTT.

In this sample, this clone turned up once. The chain combines TRBV10-1 with TRBJ2-3; 9 bases agree with TRBD1. The CDR3 loop spans 17 amino acids. Germline V gene sequence: CDR1 WNHNN, CDR2 SYGVQD (reference sequence). The V and J ends lost 2 bases and 3 bases, in that order; junction bases with no gene match: 9. For the CDR3, the DNA is TGCGCCAGCAGTGAGCTCCCAGGACAGGGGAGAACAGATACGCAGTATTTT. Amino acid sequence: CASSELPGQGRTDTQYF.